The entry below gives a single TCR beta chain sequence along with its context. Its antigen is unidentified. Unique molecular identifiers were in the cDNA, with template-switch universal primer binding. TCRdb re-called the 5' RACE reads with MiXCR, one entry per CDR3 protein. The sample lists fewer than 650,000 distinct CDR3 sequences; roughly 9.5% were seen once. This sample was included in a study of identical twins. Each donor (without exception) was a healthy Caucasian. The V end was cut by 8 bases, the J end by 8 bases, with 19 bases between. CDR1 GTSNPN and CDR2 SVGIG come from the germline V gene (reference sequence). The CDR3 has 13 amino acids. Study-wide results and limits: Twin pairs had excess sharing that was weaker in beta out-of-frame sequences. For monozygotic twins, models underestimated out-of-frame TCR alpha sharing.

This sample also belongs to another study, concerning yellow fever vaccine responses in identical twins.

The sample consisted of PBMCs. The clonotype was recovered from a woman aged 18-29 years in good health. The chain couples TRBV30 to TRBJ2-1; perhaps TRBD1 as D (5 bases). The CDR3 sequence is CAGSDTLDDEQFF. DNA of the CDR3: TGTGCCGGGTCGGACACCCTGGACGATGAGCAGTTCTTC. Full variable domain (remainder filled in from reference TRBV30 and TRBJ2-1): SQTIHQWPATLVQPVGSPLSLECTVEGTSNPNLYWYRQAAGRGLQLLFYSVGIGQISSEVPQNLSASRPQDRQFILSSKKLLLSDSGFYLCAGSDTLDDEQFFGPGTRLTVL.